This T cell receptor (beta chain) was found in a study of cytomegalovirus exposure and HLA in healthy donors. Study-wide results and limits: In a later analysis, 15,000 to 20,000 TCR beta sequences were associated with HLA alleles at 0.05 false discovery rate. Altogether, some 170 TCR beta chains were recorded as cytomegalovirus-associated. A later analysis found that most CMV-associated TCR beta chains appeared HLA-restricted.

13 Jbeta primers and 60 Vbeta primers were used for the PCR. The method was immunoSEQ multiplex PCR; TCRdb's version includes in-frame clones alone and lacks a portion of them. The sample lists 80,000 to 100,000 clones, around 80% seen once, with around 3.5% in the top ten. V was shortened by 0 bases and J by 2 bases, with 15 bases between the two germline ends. Germline loops: CDR1 SGHNT, CDR2 YYREEE (reference sequence). The length of the CDR3 is 17 residues. Concerning this clone: Its antigen is currently unknown.

The chain recombines TRBV5-4 with TRBJ1-5; D gene unclear. Material: PBMCs. The clonotype was recovered from a male donor in good health and CMV-seropositive. The CDR3 region is CASSLGRRWGRNQPQHF. The DNA for the CDR3 is TGTGCCAGCAGCTTGGGCAGGAGGTGGGGTCGCAATCAGCCCCAGCATTTT.